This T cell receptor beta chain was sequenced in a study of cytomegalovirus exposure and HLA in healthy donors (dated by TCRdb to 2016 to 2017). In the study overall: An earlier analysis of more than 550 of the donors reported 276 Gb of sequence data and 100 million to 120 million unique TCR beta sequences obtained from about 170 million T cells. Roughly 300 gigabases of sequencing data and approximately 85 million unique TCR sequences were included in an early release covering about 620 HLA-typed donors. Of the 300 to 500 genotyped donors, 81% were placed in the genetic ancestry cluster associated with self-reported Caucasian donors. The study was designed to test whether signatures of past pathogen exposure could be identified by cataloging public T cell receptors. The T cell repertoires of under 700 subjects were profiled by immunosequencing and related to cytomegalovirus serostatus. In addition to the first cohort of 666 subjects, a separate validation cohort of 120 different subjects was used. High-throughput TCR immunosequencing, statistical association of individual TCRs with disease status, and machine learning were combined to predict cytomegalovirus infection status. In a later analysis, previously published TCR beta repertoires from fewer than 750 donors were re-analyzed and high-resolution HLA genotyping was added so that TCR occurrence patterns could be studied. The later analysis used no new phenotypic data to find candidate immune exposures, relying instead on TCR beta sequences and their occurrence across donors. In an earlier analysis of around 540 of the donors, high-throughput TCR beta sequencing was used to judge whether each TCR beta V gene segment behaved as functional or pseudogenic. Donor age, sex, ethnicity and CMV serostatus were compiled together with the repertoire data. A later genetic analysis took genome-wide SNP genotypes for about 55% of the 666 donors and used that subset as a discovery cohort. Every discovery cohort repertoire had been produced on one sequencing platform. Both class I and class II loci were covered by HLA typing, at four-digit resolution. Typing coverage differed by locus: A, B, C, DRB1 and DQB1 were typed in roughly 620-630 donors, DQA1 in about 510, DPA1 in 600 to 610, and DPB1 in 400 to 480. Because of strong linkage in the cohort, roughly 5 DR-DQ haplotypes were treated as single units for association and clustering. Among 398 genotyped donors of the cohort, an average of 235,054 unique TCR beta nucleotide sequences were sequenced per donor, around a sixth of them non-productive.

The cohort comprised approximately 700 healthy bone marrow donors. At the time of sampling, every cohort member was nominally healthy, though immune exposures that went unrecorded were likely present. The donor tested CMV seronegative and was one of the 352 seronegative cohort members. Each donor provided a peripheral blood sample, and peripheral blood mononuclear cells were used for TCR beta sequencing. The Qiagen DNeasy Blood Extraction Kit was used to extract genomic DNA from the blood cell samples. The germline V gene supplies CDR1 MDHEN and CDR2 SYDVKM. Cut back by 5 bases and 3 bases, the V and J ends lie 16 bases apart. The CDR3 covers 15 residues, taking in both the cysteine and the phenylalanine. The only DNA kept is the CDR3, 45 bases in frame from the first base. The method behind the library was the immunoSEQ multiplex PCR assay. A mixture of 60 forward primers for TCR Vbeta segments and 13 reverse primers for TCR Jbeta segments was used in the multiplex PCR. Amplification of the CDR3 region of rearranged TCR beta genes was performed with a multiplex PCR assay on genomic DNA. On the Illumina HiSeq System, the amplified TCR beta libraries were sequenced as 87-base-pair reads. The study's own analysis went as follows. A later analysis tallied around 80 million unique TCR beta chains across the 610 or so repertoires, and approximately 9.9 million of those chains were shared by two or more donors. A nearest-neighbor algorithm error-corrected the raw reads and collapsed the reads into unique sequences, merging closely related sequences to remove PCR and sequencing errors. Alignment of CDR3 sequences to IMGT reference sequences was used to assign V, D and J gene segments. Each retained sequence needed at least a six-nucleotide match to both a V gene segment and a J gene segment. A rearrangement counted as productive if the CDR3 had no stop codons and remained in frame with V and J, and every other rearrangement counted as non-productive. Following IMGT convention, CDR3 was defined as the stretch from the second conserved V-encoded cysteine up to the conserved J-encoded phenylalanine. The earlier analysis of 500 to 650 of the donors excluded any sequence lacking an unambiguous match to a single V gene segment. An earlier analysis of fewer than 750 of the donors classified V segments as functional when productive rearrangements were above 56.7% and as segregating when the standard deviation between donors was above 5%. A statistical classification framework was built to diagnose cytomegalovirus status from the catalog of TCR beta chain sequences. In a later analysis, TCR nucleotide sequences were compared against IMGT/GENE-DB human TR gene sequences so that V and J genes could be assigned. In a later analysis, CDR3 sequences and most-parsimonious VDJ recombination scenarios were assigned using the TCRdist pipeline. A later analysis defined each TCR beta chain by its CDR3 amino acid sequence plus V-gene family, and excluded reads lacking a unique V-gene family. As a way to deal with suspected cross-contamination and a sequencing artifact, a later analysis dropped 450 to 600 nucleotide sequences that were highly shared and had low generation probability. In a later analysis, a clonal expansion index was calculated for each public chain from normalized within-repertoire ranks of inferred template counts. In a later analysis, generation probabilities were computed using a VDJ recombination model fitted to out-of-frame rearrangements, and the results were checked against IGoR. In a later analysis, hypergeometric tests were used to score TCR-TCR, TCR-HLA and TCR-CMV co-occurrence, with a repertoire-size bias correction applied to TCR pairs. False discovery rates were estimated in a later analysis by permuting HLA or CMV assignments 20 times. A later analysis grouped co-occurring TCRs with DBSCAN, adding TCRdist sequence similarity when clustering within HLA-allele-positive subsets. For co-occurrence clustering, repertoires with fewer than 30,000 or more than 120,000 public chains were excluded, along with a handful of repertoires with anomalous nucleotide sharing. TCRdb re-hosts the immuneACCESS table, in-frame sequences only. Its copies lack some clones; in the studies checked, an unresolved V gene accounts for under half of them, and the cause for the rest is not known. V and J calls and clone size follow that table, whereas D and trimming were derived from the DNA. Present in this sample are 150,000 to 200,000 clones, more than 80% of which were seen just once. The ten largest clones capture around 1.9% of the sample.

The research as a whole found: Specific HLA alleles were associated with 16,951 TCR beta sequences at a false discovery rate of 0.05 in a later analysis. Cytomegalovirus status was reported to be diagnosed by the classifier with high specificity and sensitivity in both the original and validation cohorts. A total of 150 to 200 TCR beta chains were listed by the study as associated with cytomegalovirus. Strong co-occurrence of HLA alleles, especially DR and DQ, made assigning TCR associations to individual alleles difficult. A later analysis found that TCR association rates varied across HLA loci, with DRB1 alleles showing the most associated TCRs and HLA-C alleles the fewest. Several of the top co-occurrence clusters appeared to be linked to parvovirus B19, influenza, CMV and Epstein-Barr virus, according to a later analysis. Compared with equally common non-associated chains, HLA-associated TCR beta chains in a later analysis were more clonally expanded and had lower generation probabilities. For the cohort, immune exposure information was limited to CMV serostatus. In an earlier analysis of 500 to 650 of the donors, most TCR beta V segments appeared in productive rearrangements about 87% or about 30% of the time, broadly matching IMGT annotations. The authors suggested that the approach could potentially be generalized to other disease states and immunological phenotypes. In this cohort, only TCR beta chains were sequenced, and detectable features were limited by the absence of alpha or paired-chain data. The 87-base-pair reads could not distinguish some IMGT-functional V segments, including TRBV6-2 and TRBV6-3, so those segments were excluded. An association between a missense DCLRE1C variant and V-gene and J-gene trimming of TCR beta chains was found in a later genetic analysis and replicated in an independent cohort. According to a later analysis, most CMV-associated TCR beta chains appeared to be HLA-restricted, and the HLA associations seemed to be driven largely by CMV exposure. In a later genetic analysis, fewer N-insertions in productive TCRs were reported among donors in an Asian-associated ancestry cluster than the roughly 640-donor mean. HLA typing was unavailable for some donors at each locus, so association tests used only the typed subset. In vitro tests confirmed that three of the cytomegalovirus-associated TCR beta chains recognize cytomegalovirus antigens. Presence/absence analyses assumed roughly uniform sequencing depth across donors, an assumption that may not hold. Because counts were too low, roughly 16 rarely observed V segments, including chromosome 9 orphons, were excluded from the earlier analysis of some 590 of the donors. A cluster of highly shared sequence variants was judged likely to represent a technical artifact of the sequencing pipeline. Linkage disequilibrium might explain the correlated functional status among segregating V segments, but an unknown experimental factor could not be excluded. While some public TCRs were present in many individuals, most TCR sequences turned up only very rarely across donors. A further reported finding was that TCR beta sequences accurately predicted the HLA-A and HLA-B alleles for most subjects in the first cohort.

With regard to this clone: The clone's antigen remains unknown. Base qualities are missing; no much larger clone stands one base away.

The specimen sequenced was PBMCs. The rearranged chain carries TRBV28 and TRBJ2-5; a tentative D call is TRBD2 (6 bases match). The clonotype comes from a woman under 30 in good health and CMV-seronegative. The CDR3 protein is CASSPGVGSEETQYF. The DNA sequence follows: TGTGCCAGCAGTCCGGGGGTTGGCTCGGAAGAGACCCAGTACTTC.